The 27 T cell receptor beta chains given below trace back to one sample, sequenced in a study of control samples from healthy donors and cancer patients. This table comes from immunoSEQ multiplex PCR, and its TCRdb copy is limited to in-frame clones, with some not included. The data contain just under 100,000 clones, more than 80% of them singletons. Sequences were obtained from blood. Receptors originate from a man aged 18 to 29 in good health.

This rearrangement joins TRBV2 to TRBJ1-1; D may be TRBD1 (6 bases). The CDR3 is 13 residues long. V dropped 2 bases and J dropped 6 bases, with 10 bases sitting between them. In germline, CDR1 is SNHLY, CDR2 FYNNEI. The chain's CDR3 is CASSESGVPEAFF. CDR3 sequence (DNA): TGTGCCAGCAGTGAATCAGGGGTCCCTGAAGCTTTCTTT.

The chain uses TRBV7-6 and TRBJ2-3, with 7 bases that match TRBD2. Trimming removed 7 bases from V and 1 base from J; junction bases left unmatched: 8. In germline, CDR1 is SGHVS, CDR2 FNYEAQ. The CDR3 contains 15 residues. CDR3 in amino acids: CASTRGGSGTDTQYF. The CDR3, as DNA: TGTGCCAGCACCCGAGGCGGGAGCGGCACAGATACGCAGTATTTT.

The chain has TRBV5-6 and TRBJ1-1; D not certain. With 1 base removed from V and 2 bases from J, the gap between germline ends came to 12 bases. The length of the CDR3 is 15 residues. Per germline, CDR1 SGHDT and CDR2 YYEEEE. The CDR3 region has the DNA TGTGCCAGCAGCTTGCTTTATGGCAGAAACACTGAAGCTTTCTTT. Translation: CASSLLYGRNTEAFF.

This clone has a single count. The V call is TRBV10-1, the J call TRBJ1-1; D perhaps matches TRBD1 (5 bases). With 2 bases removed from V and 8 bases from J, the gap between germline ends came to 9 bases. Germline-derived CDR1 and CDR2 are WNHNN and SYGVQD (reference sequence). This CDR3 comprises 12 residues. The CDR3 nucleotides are TGCGCCAGCAGTGAGGGGGGAAGGGAAGCTTTCTTT. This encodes CASSEGGREAFF.

The CDR3 DNA reads TGTGCCAGCAGTTTGAGAGTAGGGAGCACTGAAGCTTTCTTT. The encoded protein is CASSLRVGSTEAFF. This chain links TRBV27 with TRBJ1-1; D not certain. V was trimmed by 3 bases and J by 4 bases, leaving 12 bases between them. The CDR3 runs 14 residues. Germline CDR1 reads MNHEY; CDR2 reads SMNVEV (reference sequence).

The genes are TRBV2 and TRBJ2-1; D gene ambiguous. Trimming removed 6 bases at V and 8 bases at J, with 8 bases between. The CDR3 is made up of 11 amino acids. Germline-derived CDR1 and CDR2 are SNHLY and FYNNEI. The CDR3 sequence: CASSVSDEQFF. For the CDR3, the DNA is TGTGCCAGCAGCGTCAGCGATGAGCAGTTCTTC.

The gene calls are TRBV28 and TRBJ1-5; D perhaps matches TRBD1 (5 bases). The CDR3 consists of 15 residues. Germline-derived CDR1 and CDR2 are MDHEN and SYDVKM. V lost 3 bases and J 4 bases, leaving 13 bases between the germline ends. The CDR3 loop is CASSLAGLGNQPQHF. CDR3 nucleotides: TGTGCCAGCAGTTTGGCAGGGTTGGGGAATCAGCCCCAGCATTTT.

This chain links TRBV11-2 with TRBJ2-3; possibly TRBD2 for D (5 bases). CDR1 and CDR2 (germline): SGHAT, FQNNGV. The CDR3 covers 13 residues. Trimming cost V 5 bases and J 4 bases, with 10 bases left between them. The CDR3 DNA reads TGTGCCAGCAGCAAGAGCGGATCAGATACGCAGTATTTT. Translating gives CASSKSGSDTQYF.

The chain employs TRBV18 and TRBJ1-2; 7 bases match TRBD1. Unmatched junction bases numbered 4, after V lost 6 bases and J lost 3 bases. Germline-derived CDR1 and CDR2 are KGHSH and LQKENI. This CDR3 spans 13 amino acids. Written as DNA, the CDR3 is TGTGCCAGCTCCTCCGGGACAGACTATGGCTACACCTTC. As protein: CASSSGTDYGYTF.

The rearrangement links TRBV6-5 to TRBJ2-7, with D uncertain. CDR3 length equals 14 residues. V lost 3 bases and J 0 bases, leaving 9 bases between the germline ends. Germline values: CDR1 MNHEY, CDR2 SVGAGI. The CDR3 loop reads CASSYALSSYEQYF. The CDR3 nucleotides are TGTGCCAGCAGTTATGCTCTGAGCTCCTACGAGCAGTACTTC.

CDR3 amino acids: CASSLRQGNYGYTF. CDR3 DNA: TGTGCCAGCAGCTTGCGGCAGGGTAACTATGGCTACACCTTC. The chain is built from TRBV5-8 and TRBJ1-2, with D tentatively TRBD1 (5 bases). V lost 1 base, J lost 1 base, and 8 bases lay in between. This CDR3 contains 14 residues. CDR1 is SGHTS and CDR2 is YDEGEE in the germline V gene.

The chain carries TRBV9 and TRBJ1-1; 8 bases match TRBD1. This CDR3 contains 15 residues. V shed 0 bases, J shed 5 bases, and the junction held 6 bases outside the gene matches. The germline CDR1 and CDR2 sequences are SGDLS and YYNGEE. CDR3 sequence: CASSVAVQGETEAFF. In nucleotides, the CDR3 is TGTGCCAGCAGCGTAGCGGTACAGGGGGAAACTGAAGCTTTCTTT.

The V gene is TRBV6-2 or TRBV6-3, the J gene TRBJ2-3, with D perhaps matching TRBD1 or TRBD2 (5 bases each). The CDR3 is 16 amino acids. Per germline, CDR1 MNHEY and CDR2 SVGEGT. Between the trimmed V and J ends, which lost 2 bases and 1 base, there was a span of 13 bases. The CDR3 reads CASSYGASRGTDTQYF. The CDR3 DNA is TGTGCCAGCAGTTACGGGGCTAGCCGGGGCACAGATACGCAGTATTTT.

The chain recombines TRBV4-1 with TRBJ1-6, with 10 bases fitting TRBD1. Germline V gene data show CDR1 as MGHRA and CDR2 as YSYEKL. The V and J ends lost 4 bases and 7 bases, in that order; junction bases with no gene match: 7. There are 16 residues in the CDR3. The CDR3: CASSPGDRGSNSPLHF. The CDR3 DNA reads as TGCGCCAGCAGCCCCGGGGACAGGGGAAGCAATTCACCCCTCCACTTT.

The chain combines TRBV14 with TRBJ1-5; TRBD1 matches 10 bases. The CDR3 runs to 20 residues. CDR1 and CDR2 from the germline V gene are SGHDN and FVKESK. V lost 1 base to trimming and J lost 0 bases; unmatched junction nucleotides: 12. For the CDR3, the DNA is TGTGCCAGCAGCCAAGTTAGGGACAGGGGACTCCTGGATAGCAATCAGCCCCAGCATTTT. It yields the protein CASSQVRDRGLLDSNQPQHF.

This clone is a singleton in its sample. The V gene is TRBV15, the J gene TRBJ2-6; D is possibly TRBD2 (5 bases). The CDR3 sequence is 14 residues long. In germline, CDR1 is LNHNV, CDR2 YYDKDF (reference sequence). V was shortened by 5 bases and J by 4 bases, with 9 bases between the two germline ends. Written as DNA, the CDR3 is TGTGCCACCAGCTCCTCGGGGGGGGCCAACGTCCTGACTTTC. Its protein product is CATSSSGGANVLTF.

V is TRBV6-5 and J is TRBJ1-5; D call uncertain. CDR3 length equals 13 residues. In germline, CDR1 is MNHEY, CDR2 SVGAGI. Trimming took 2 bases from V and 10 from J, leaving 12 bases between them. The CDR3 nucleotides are TGTGCCAGCAGTTACGACGGCAATTTTCCCCAGCATTTT. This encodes CASSYDGNFPQHF.

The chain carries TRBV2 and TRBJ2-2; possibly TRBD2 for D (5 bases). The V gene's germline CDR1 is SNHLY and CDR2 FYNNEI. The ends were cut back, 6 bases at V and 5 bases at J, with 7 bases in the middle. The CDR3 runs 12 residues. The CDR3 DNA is TGTGCCAGCAGGAGGGTTACCGGGGAGCTGTTTTTT. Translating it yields CASRRVTGELFF.

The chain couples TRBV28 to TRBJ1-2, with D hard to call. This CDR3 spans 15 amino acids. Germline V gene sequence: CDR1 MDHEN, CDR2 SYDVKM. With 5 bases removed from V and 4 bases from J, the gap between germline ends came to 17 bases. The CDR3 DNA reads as TGTGCCAGCAGTGTAACCCCCCCGACTGTCTATGGCTACACCTTC. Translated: CASSVTPPTVYGYTF.

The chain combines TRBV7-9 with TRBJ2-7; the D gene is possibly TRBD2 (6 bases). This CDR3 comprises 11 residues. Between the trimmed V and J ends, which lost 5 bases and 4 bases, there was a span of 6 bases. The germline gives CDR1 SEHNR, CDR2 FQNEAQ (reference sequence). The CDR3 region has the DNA TGTGCCAGCAGCCGGGGGTACGAGCAGTACTTC. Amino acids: CASSRGYEQYF.

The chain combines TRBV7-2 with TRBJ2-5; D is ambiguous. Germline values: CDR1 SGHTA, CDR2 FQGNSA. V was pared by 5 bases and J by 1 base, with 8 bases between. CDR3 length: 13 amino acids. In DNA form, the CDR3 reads TGTGCCAGCAGCCATACACCCCAAGAGACCCAGTACTTC. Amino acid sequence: CASSHTPQETQYF.

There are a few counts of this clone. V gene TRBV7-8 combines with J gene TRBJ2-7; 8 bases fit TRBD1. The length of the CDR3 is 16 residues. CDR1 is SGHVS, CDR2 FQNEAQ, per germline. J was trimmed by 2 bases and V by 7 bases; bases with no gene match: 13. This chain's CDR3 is CASKSPGTGGTYEQYF. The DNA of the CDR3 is TGTGCCAGCAAAAGCCCCGGGACAGGAGGAACCTACGAGCAGTACTTC.

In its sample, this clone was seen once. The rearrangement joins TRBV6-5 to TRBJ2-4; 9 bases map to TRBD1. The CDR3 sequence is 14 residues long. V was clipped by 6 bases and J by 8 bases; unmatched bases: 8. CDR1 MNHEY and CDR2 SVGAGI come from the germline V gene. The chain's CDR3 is CASRPGQGVYIQYF. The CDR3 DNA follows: TGTGCCAGCAGACCGGGACAGGGTGTGTACATTCAGTACTTC.

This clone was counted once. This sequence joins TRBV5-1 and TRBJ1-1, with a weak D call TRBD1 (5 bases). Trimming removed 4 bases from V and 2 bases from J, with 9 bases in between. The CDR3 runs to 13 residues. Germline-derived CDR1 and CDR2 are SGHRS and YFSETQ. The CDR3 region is CASSPDTNTEAFF. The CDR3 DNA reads TGCGCCAGCAGCCCGGACACTAACACTGAAGCTTTCTTT.

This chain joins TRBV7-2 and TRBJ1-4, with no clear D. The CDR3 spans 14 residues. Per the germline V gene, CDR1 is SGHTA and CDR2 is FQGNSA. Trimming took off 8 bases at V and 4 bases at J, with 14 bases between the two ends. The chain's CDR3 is CASHPGRFNEKLFF. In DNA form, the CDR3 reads TGTGCCAGCCATCCCGGACGGTTTAATGAAAAACTGTTTTTT.

The CDR3 sequence: CASSIMVGGPETEAFF. The CDR3 DNA follows: TGTGCCAGTAGTATAATGGTCGGAGGCCCTGAGACCGAAGCTTTCTTT. The J gene is TRBJ1-1, the V gene TRBV19, with unresolved D. CDR3 size: 16 residues. CDR1 and CDR2 (germline): LNHDA, SQIVND (reference sequence). Trimming removed 2 bases from V and 8 bases from J, with 21 bases in between.

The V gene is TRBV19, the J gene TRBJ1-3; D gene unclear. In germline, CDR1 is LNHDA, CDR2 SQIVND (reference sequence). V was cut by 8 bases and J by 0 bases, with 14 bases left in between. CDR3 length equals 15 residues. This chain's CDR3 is CASAILSASGNTIYF. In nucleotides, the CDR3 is TGTGCCAGTGCCATCCTCTCGGCCTCTGGAAACACCATATATTTT.